This T cell receptor (beta chain) appears in the sequencing data of a study of blood T cell repertoires in COVID-19. Study overall: Sites in the United States, Italy and Spain provided acute and convalescent COVID-19 samples. From T cells, B-cell-depleted T cells, or PBMCs came the material, which was cDNA or gDNA.

Seattle's enrolled individuals joined amid active infection and were then monitored longitudinally. Losses at the gene ends were 4 bases for V and 0 bases for J; bases not matched to a gene: 5. This CDR3 has 15 residues. Germline CDR1 SGHNT, CDR2 YYREEE (reference sequence). Per the study methods: Estimates of nucleated cell counts were drawn from the amplification of reference gene primers. Clones were read by immunoSEQ multiplex PCR, and TCRdb kept only the in-frame ones, dropping some. The V and J calls and clone size were taken over from that table, and D and trimming were inferred from the DNA. The sample carries approximately 290,000 clones, about 86% recorded once.

V and J are TRBV5-4 and TRBJ1-2; 8 bases align to TRBD1. This sequence originates from an older person with COVID-19, enrolled during active disease. The sequenced sample was peripheral blood. The CDR3 loop is CASSRQGSTNYGYTF. The CDR3 nucleotides read TGTGCCAGCAGCCGACAGGGGAGTACTAACTATGGCTACACCTTC.